At least ten counts were recorded for the clone carrying this T cell receptor beta chain. Its antigen remains unidentified. Aged 18 to 65, hyperthyroidism patients had new diagnoses of under 2 months' duration. The CDR3 loop spans 16 amino acids. Germline values: CDR1 LGHDT, CDR2 YNNKEL (reference sequence). V gave up 1 base and J gave up 0 bases; unmatched junction bases: 6. This sample was included in a study of Graves' ophthalmopathy and Graves' hyperthyroidism. Study at large: The collection of peripheral blood took place at initial diagnosis, before any treatment.

RNA transcripts served as template for amplifying TCR beta CDR3 sequences. RT-PCR in the first round used HTBI primers; a second-round multiplex PCR followed. TCRdb ran MiXCR on the multiplex PCR reads and lists one entry per CDR3 protein. The sample holds approximately 410,000 distinct CDR3 sequences, roughly 14% seen once. Study results and caveats: In blood, most expanded thyroid clonotypes above 0.001 frequency were also detected. A 13-signature model separated ophthalmopathy from stable hyperthyroidism, reaching around 88% sensitivity and almost 82% specificity cross-validated.

The sequencing sample was made of peripheral blood. The sequence was obtained from a woman aged 18 to 35 with stable Graves' hyperthyroidism. The chain is built from TRBV3-1 and TRBJ2-7; 7 bases map to TRBD2. CDR3 DNA sequence: TGTGCCAGCAGCCAAGGCTGGGGGGGGTCCTCCTACGAGCAGTACTTC. It codes for CASSQGWGGSSYEQYF.